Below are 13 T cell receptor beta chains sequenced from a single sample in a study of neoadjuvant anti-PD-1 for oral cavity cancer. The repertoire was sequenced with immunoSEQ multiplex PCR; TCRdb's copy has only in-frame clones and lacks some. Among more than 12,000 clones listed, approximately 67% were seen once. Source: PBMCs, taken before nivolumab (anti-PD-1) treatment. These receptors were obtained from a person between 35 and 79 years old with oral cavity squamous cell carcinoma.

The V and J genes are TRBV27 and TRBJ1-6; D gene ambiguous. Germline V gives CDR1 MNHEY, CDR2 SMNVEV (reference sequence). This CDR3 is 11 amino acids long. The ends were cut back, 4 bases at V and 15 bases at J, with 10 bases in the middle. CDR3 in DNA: TGTGCCAGCAGTTCGACCTCGGGCCTCCACTTT. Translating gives CASSSTSGLHF.

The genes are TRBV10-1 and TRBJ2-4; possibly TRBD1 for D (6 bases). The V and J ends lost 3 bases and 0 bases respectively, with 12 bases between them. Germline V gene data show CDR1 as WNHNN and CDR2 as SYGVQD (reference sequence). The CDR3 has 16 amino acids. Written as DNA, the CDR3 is TGCGCCAGCAGTGATCCAGGGGAACGAGCCAAAAACATTCAGTACTTC. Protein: CASSDPGERAKNIQYF.

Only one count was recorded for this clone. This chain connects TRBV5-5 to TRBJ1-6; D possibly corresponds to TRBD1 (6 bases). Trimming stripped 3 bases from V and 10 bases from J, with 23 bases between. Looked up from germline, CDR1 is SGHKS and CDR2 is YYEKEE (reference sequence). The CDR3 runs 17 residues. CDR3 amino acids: CASSSEQGTFPLSPLHF. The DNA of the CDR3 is TGTGCCAGCAGCTCCGAGCAGGGGACTTTCCCGCTATCACCCCTCCACTTT.

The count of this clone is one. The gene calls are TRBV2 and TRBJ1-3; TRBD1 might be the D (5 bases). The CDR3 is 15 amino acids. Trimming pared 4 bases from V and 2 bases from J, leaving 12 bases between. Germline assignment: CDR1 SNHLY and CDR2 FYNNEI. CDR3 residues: CASSVGQGPGNTIYF. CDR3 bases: TGTGCCAGCAGTGTTGGGCAGGGCCCTGGAAACACCATATATTTT. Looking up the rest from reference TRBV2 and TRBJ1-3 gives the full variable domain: EPEVTQTPSHQVTQMGQEVILRCVPISNHLYFYWYRQILGQKVEFLVSFYNNEISEKSEIFDDQFSVERPDGSNFTLKIRSTKLEDSAMYFCASSVGQGPGNTIYFGEGSWLTVV.

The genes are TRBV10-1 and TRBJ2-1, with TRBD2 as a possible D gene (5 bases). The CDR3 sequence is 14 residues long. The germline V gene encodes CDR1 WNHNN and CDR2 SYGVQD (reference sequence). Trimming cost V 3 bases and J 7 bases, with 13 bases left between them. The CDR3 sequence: CASSDSAGVNEQFF. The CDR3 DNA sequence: TGCGCCAGCAGTGACTCTGCGGGCGTTAATGAGCAGTTCTTC.

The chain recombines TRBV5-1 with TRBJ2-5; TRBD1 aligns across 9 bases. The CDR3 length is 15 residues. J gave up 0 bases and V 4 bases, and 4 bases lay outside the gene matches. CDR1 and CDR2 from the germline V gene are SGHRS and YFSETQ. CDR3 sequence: CASSRQGGYQETQYF. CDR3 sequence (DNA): TGCGCCAGCAGCCGACAGGGGGGCTACCAAGAGACCCAGTACTTC.

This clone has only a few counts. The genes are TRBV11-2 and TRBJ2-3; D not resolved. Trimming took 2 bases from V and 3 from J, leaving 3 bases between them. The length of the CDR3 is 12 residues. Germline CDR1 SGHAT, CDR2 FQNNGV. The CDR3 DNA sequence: TGTGCCAGCAGCTTATGGACAGATACGCAGTATTTT. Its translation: CASSLWTDTQYF.

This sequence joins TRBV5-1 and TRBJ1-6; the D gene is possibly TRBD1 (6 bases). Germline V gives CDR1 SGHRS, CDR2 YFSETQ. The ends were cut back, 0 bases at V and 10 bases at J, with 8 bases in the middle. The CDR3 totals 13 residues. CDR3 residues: CASSLAGQSPLHF. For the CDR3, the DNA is TGCGCCAGCAGCTTGGCTGGACAGTCACCCCTCCACTTT.

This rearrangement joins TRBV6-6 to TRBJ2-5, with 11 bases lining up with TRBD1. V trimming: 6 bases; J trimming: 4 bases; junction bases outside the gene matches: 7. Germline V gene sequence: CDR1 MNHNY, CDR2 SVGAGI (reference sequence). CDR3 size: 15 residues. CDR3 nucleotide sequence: TGTGCCAGCAGGTTGGGACAGGGGGGTGGAGAGACCCAGTACTTC. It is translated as CASRLGQGGGETQYF.

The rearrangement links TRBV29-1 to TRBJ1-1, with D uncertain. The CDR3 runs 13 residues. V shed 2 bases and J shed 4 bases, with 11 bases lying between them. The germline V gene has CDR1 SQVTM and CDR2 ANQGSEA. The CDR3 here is CSVEQTSGTEAFF. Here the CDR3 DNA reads TGCAGCGTTGAACAGACAAGCGGCACTGAAGCTTTCTTT.

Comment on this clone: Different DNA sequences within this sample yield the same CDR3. CDR3 DNA sequence: TGTGCCAGCAGTTCCGGACAGGGAGGCAATCAGCCCCAGCATTTT. This sequence encodes CASSSGQGGNQPQHF. V is TRBV28 and J is TRBJ1-5; 8 bases line up with TRBD1. This CDR3 region has 15 residues. Germline V lookup: CDR1 MDHEN, CDR2 SYDVKM. Trimming took 4 bases from V and 2 from J; bases not matched to a gene: 4.

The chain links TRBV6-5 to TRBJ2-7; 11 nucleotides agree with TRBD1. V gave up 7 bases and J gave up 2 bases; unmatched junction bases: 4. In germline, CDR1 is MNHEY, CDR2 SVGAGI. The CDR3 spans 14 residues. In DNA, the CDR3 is TGTGCCAGCACCCGGGACAGGGGGGCCTACGAGCAGTACTTC. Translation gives CASTRDRGAYEQYF.

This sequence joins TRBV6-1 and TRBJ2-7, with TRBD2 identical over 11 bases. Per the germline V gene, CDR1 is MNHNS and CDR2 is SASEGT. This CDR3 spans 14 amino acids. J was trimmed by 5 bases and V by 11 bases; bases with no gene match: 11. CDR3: CACQTSGIVDEQYF. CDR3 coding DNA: TGTGCCTGCCAGACTAGCGGGATAGTAGACGAGCAGTACTTC.